This entry concerns a single T cell receptor beta chain. Healthy Caucasians provided all donations. TCRdb redid the calling of the 5' RACE reads with MiXCR, one entry per CDR3 protein. Among 450,000 or so distinct CDR3 sequences, 14% were seen once, and the ten largest hold over 0.5%. Germline CDR1 reads MNHNS; CDR2 reads SASEGT. CDR3 length: 13 amino acids. V was cut by 5 bases and J by 7 bases, with 12 bases left in between. This entry is derived from a study of identical twins. These data are also associated with another study on yellow fever vaccine responses in identical twins.

The source of this sequence is a young woman in good health. The sequenced sample consisted of CD4+ T cells sorted from blood. The chain combines TRBV6-1 with TRBJ1-5, with D perhaps TRBD1 (5 bases). CDR3 sequence reads: CASSRQIQQPQHF. DNA for the CDR3: TGTGCCAGCAGTAGACAGATTCAACAGCCCCAGCATTTT.